The 26 T cell receptor beta chains reported below all come from one sample, sequenced in a study of T cell responses to AZD1222 COVID-19 vaccine. TCRdb's copy holds only in-frame clones and misses some; the assay was immunoSEQ multiplex PCR. This table holds under 150,000 clones, just under 95% found once. The specimen was peripheral blood, collected on day 0 of AZD1222 vaccination. The source of these receptors is an adult in good health.

The CDR3 spells CASSLLQAVAGGEQYF. CDR3 sequence (DNA): TGTGCCAGCAGTTTACTCCAGGCAGTAGCGGGAGGCGAGCAGTACTTC. The chain carries TRBV28 and TRBJ2-7; 10 positions agree with TRBD2. The CDR3 sequence is 16 residues long. The trim removed 2 bases at V and 6 bases at J, leaving 10 bases unmatched. Germline V lookup: CDR1 MDHEN, CDR2 SYDVKM.

This chain uses TRBV25-1 with TRBJ1-3; a weak D match, TRBD1 (5 bases). V lost 5 bases, J lost 3 bases, and 11 bases lay in between. CDR3 size: 14 residues. CDR1 is MGHDK and CDR2 is SYGVNS in the germline V gene. CDR3 amino acids: CASSPTAFGNTIYF. The CDR3, as DNA: TGTGCCAGCAGTCCGACAGCTTTTGGAAACACCATATATTTT.

The V gene is TRBV18, the J gene TRBJ2-3, with unresolved D. There are 14 residues in the CDR3. V lost 0 bases and J lost 6, with 10 bases in between. Germline V gene data show CDR1 as KGHSH and CDR2 as LQKENI. The CDR3 sequence: CASSPPPGSDTQYF. DNA for the CDR3: TGTGCCAGCTCACCACCGCCAGGTTCCGATACGCAGTATTTT.

The V and J genes are TRBV18 and TRBJ1-1, with D unresolved. The CDR3 sequence is 12 residues long. The ends were cut back, 5 bases at V and 4 bases at J, with 8 bases in the middle. Germline CDR1 and CDR2: KGHSH and LQKENI. The CDR3, as DNA: TGTGCCAGCTCAGCCGCGGGCACTGAAGCTTTCTTT. Amino acid sequence: CASSAAGTEAFF.

The rearrangement uses TRBV11-2 and TRBJ2-2, with 7 bases lining up with TRBD1. The germline CDR1 and CDR2 sequences are SGHAT and FQNNGV. V lost 5 bases and J lost 7; bases outside the gene matches: 7. The CDR3 has 14 amino acids. In nucleotides, the CDR3 is TGTGCCAGCAGCCCAAACAGGGGACACGGGGAGCTGTTTTTT. Translated: CASSPNRGHGELFF. Full variable domain (outside the CDR3, taken from reference TRBV11-2 and TRBJ2-2): EAGVAQSPRYKIIEKRQSVAFWCNPISGHATLYWYQQILGQGPKLLIQFQNNGVVDDSQLPKDRFSAERLKGVDSTLKIQPAKLEDSAVYLCASSPNRGHGELFFGEGSRLTVL.

CDR3 DNA: TGTGCCAGCAGTTACACAGGGGGGGCAGATACGCAGTATTTT. Translated, it gives CASSYTGGADTQYF. This chain joins TRBV11-2 and TRBJ2-3, with a tentative D call TRBD1 (8 bases). Deletions cut 6 bases from V and 4 bases from J, with 14 bases between. Germline V gives CDR1 SGHAT, CDR2 FQNNGV. The CDR3 has 14 residues.

V is TRBV28 and J is TRBJ1-2; D possibly corresponds to TRBD1 (6 bases). Trimming removed 7 bases from V and 4 bases from J, with 16 bases in between. This CDR3 is 14 amino acids long. Germline V gene data show CDR1 as MDHEN and CDR2 as SYDVKM. This chain's CDR3 is CASIPQGRGYGYTF. Here the CDR3 DNA reads TGTGCCAGCATCCCCCAGGGCAGGGGCTATGGCTACACCTTC.

The chain joins TRBV25-1 to TRBJ1-1; TRBD1 aligns across 8 bases. The germline V gene has CDR1 MGHDK and CDR2 SYGVNS. This CDR3 spans 15 amino acids. Losses at the gene ends were 4 bases for V and 4 bases for J; bases not matched to a gene: 8. The DNA for the CDR3 is TGTGCCAGCAGTGGCCGCTCCACAGGGGGCACTGAAGCTTTCTTT. Its protein product is CASSGRSTGGTEAFF.

The chain combines TRBV15 with TRBJ2-2, with TRBD1 as a possible D gene (6 bases). The CDR3 is 16 amino acids. Trimming pared 0 bases from V and 1 base from J, leaving 9 bases between. Germline V gives CDR1 LNHNV, CDR2 YYDKDF (reference sequence). CDR3 sequence: CATSREGALNTGELFF. CDR3 coding DNA: TGTGCCACCAGCAGAGAGGGGGCGCTGAACACCGGGGAGCTGTTTTTT.

The chain is built from TRBV19 and TRBJ2-1; no clear D gene. Between the trimmed V and J ends, which lost 3 bases and 1 base, there was a span of 7 bases. CDR1 LNHDA and CDR2 SQIVND come from the germline V gene (reference sequence). The CDR3 has 14 amino acids. The CDR3 reads CASSIRKSYNEQFF. DNA of the CDR3: TGTGCCAGTAGTATCAGAAAATCCTACAATGAGCAGTTCTTC.

The gene calls are TRBV9 and TRBJ2-1; 8 bases align to TRBD2. The germline V gene encodes CDR1 SGDLS and CDR2 YYNGEE. This CDR3 is 16 amino acids long. Trimming took 0 bases from V and 4 from J; bases not matched to a gene: 6. In nucleotides, the CDR3 is TGTGCCAGCAGCGTAGGTCGGGCGGGAGGATACAATGAGCAGTTCTTC. Its translation is CASSVGRAGGYNEQFF. Looking up the rest from reference TRBV9 and TRBJ2-1 gives the full variable domain: DSGVTQTPKHLITATGQRVTLRCSPRSGDLSVYWYQQSLDQGLQFLIQYYNGEERAKGNILERFSAQQFPDLHSELNLSSLELGDSALYFCASSVGRAGGYNEQFFGPGTRLTVL.

The V gene is TRBV9, the J gene TRBJ2-7, with 12 bases aligning to TRBD2. The CDR3 runs to 16 residues. After removal of 0 bases from V and 5 bases from J, the junction contained 6 bases not matched to a gene. Germline CDR1 and CDR2: SGDLS and YYNGEE. CDR3 coding DNA: TGTGCCAGCAGCGTAGGTCCAAGACTAGCGGGGGACGAGCAGTACTTC. Translated: CASSVGPRLAGDEQYF.

V usage is TRBV5-1 and J usage is TRBJ2-7; 12 bases agree with TRBD1. Trimming removed 2 bases from V and 4 bases from J; junction bases left unmatched: 7. CDR1 SGHRS and CDR2 YFSETQ come from the germline V gene. The CDR3 loop spans 16 amino acids. Written as DNA, the CDR3 is TGCGCCAGCAGCTTCACCGGGACAGGGGGCGTGTACGAGCAGTACTTC. It specifies CASSFTGTGGVYEQYF.

V and J are TRBV7-9 and TRBJ2-2; D unresolved. V lost 5 bases to trimming and J lost 6 bases, with 10 bases between them. Germline V gives CDR1 SEHNR, CDR2 FQNEAQ (reference sequence). The CDR3 is 13 residues long. The CDR3 spells CASSTRRPGELFF. The CDR3 DNA reads TGTGCCAGCAGCACCAGGCGTCCCGGGGAGCTGTTTTTT.

The CDR3 loop reads CSVEIGTGWYEQYF. CDR3 nucleotides: TGCAGCGTTGAAATTGGGACAGGGTGGTACGAGCAGTACTTC. The genes are TRBV29-1 and TRBJ2-7, with 9 bases that match TRBD1. Germline CDR1 SQVTM, CDR2 ANQGSEA. This CDR3 has 14 residues. V trimming: 2 bases; J trimming: 4 bases; junction bases outside the gene matches: 6.

This clone was recorded once. The V call is TRBV15, the J call TRBJ2-2; D is perhaps TRBD1 or TRBD2 (5 bases each). This CDR3 has 17 residues. Germline CDR1 reads LNHNV; CDR2 reads YYDKDF (reference sequence). V lost 5 bases and J lost 5, with 21 bases in between. The CDR3 DNA reads TGTGCCACCAGCCACATCTTTCCCGGGGCCGGAACCGGGGAGCTGTTTTTT. The encoded protein is CATSHIFPGAGTGELFF.

V is TRBV7-9 and J is TRBJ1-1; 7 nucleotides line up with TRBD1. CDR1 and CDR2 from the germline V gene are SEHNR and FQNEAQ (reference sequence). The CDR3 is 17 amino acids. V was pared by 4 bases and J by 3 bases, with 14 bases of the junction left unmatched. The CDR3 bases are TGTGCCAGCAGCTATATCTGGACAGGCGGGTATGACACTGAAGCTTTCTTT. Its translation: CASSYIWTGGYDTEAFF.

This chain uses TRBV16 with TRBJ1-1; possible D gene TRBD1, 5 bases. CDR1 is KGHSY, CDR2 FQNENV, per germline. V lost 7 bases to trimming and J lost 1 base, with 10 bases between them. This CDR3 region has 13 residues. CDR3 sequence reads: CASTHGANTEAFF. The CDR3 region has the DNA TGTGCCAGCACCCACGGGGCGAACACTGAAGCTTTCTTT. Variable domain in full (rest from reference TRBV16 and TRBJ1-1): GEEVAQTPKHLVRGEGQKAKLYCAPIKGHSYVFWYQQVLKNEFKFLISFQNENVFDETGMPKERFSAKCLPNSPCSLEIQATKLEDSAVYFCASTHGANTEAFFGQGTRLTVV.

V gene TRBV9 combines with J gene TRBJ2-1, with 12 bases identical to TRBD2. From germline, CDR1 is SGDLS and CDR2 YYNGEE. This CDR3 contains 15 residues. J gave up 4 bases and V 4 bases, and 3 bases lay outside the gene matches. The CDR3 spells CASSPGTSGYNEQFF. The CDR3 DNA follows: TGTGCCAGCAGCCCGGGGACTAGCGGGTACAATGAGCAGTTCTTC. Looking up the rest from reference TRBV9 and TRBJ2-1 gives the full variable domain: DSGVTQTPKHLITATGQRVTLRCSPRSGDLSVYWYQQSLDQGLQFLIQYYNGEERAKGNILERFSAQQFPDLHSELNLSSLELGDSALYFCASSPGTSGYNEQFFGPGTRLTVL.

This chain uses TRBV11-2 with TRBJ1-1; maybe TRBD1 (5 bases). CDR1 is SGHAT and CDR2 is FQNNGV in the germline V gene. Trimming took 3 bases from V and 6 from J, leaving 11 bases between them. The CDR3 loop spans 13 amino acids. The CDR3 loop is CASSFVQGAEAFF. The CDR3 DNA is TGTGCCAGCAGCTTTGTTCAGGGCGCTGAAGCTTTCTTT. The full variable domain, its missing parts supplied by reference TRBV11-2 and TRBJ1-1, is EAGVAQSPRYKIIEKRQSVAFWCNPISGHATLYWYQQILGQGPKLLIQFQNNGVVDDSQLPKDRFSAERLKGVDSTLKIQPAKLEDSAVYLCASSFVQGAEAFFGQGTRLTVV.

In nucleotides, the CDR3 is TGTGCCAGCAGCCAACTTAAGGGATATTGGTCCGAGAAGGAGACCCAGTACTTC. It translates to CASSQLKGYWSEKETQYF. The J gene is TRBJ2-5, the V gene TRBV16; no clear D gene. CDR3 length: 18 residues. Germline V lookup: CDR1 KGHSY, CDR2 FQNENV. The germline V and J ends were trimmed by 2 bases and 5 bases, with 24 bases remaining between them.

This chain links TRBV29-1 with TRBJ1-1; possibly TRBD1 for D (5 bases). The germline V gene encodes CDR1 SQVTM and CDR2 ANQGSEA. V lost 3 bases, J lost 4 bases, and 6 bases lay in between. This CDR3 comprises 11 residues. CDR3 nucleotides: TGCAGCGTTGAGGGGGTCACTGAAGCTTTCTTT. Its translation is CSVEGVTEAFF.

The chain joins TRBV28 to TRBJ1-5; 12 bases agree with TRBD1. The CDR3 totals 19 residues. The germline gives CDR1 MDHEN, CDR2 SYDVKM. J was trimmed by 0 bases and V by 4 bases; bases with no gene match: 10. The CDR3 nucleotides read TGTGCCAGCAGTTGGGACAGGGGGCGGATGTTGATTAGCAATCAGCCCCAGCATTTT. This sequence encodes CASSWDRGRMLISNQPQHF. Full variable domain (rest looked up from reference TRBV28 and TRBJ1-5): DVKVTQSSRYLVKRTGEKVFLECVQDMDHENMFWYRQDPGLGLRLIYFSYDVKMKEKGDIPEGYSVSREKKERFSLILESASTNQTSMYLCASSWDRGRMLISNQPQHFGDGTRLSIL.

V and J are TRBV12-3 or TRBV12-4 and TRBJ1-1; a weak D match, TRBD1 (5 bases). This CDR3 contains 13 residues. With 2 bases removed from V and 4 bases from J, the gap between germline ends came to 8 bases. The CDR3 region is CASSLHQGTEAFF. As DNA, the CDR3 is TGTGCCAGCAGTTTACATCAGGGCACTGAAGCTTTCTTT.

The chain recombines TRBV19 with TRBJ1-5, with TRBD1 as a possible D gene (5 bases). V was pared by 8 bases and J by 4 bases, with 15 bases between. Germline assignment: CDR1 LNHDA and CDR2 SQIVND (reference sequence). This CDR3 has 14 residues. The CDR3 DNA sequence: TGTGCCAGTGACTGGGGCCTGCAAAATCAGCCCCAGCATTTT. Amino acids: CASDWGLQNQPQHF.

The chain uses TRBV27 and TRBJ1-2; D remains unclear. CDR1 is MNHEY and CDR2 is SMNVEV in the germline V gene (reference sequence). There are 15 residues in the CDR3. V dropped 7 bases and J dropped 1 base, with 16 bases sitting between them. CDR3 in DNA: TGTGCCAGCAATAAAGGGCAGCGACTTAACTATGGCTACACCTTC. As protein: CASNKGQRLNYGYTF.